This TCR beta chain derives from a study of CD8 T cells in Susac syndrome (dated by TCRdb to between 2018 and 2021). The study in broad terms: The study used repertoire sequencing to test whether antigen drove CD8+ T cell activation and differentiation in Susac syndrome. Clonality of the CD8+ T cell repertoire was compared between about a dozen healthy donors, approximately 14 Susac syndrome patients and approximately 16 multiple sclerosis patients.

CDR1 and CDR2, looked up from the germline V gene, are MNHEY and SVGAGI. The CDR3 numbers 16 residues from cysteine through phenylalanine. The entry retains the CDR3 DNA only, 48 bases that are in frame from base 1. Relative to germline, V is 6 bases shorter and J is 1 base shorter, with 19 bases between their ends. RNA was extracted with the RNeasy kit and roughly 0.5 to 1 ug was reverse transcribed using random hexamers. The immunoSEQ multiplex PCR assay, covering 54 Vbeta and 13 Jbeta segments, was used to amplify TCR beta CDR3 regions. To correct PCR amplification bias, a synthetic template baseline was used for both primer optimization and computational correction. The paper's processing steps were these. Reads were annotated to V, D and J genes per IMGT and analyzed with immunoSEQ Analyzer, keeping only productive sequences. Clonality was computed as one minus Shannon entropy normalized by log2 of the number of productive unique sequences. Public and private clones were assessed among the 100 most prevalent clones of each patient and control. A clone was defined as Susac-specific if it was absent from the healthy and MS cohorts, from 950 to 1,300 published viral clones and from other ImmuneACCESS disease sequences. TCRdb trimmed public reads at Q25 via fastp, called clones via MiXCR and kept in-frame beta chains. CDR3 protein duplicates are merged, each entry listing the most common genes and DNA. The V and J calls shown here were made by TCRdb, not taken from the authors' results. For this sample the table gives about 50,000 distinct CDR3 sequences, of which 93% were detected only once. 0.4% to 0.55% of the sample goes to the ten largest clones.

Peripheral blood CD8+ and CD4+ T cells from healthy donors, Susac syndrome patients and multiple sclerosis patients were profiled using high-throughput TCR beta sequencing. The multiple sclerosis controls were treatment-naive patients whose relapsing-remitting disease, either stable or active, fulfilled the revised McDonald criteria. CD8+ TEMRA cells were enriched by FACS, while bulk CD8+ and CD4+ T cells were purified by magnetic negative isolation. Blood was collected in EDTA tubes and processed within 24 hours, with PBMCs isolated through density gradient centrifugation. PBMCs destined for TCR sequencing were cryopreserved in liquid nitrogen and later thawed in a 37 °C water bath. The sorted or isolated CD4+, CD8+ and CD8+ TEMRA cells reached a purity of at least 90%. Points on this clonotype: Its antigen remains undetermined. Base qualities are not provided; no much larger clone lies one nucleotide away.

The paper's findings and limits, for the study overall: The study acknowledged that relatively few individuals were included in the TCR sequencing and HLA analysis.

The sequence was obtained from a human donor with multiple sclerosis. The chain is encoded by TRBV6-5 joined to TRBJ2-7, with the D gene not confidently named. Material: CD8+ T cells from PBMCs. The CDR3 corresponds to CASSYGVGSGSYEQYF. The DNA sequence reads TGTGCCAGCAGCTATGGCGTTGGCTCAGGATCCTACGAGCAGTACTTC.